This T cell receptor beta chain was profiled in a study of blood T cells in healthy people across ages. Study-wide results and limits: Both higher diversity and more naive CD4+ cells marked long-lived donors when set against aged donors. Using unsorted PBMCs precluded a conclusive naive versus antigen-experienced comparison.

Germline-derived CDR1 and CDR2 are SGHVS and FNYEAQ. This CDR3 has 14 residues. Trimming took off 2 bases at V and 6 bases at J, with 13 bases between the two ends. PCR was performed a second time for roughly 6 to 12 cycles using a sample-barcoded 5' primer and a J-beta primer mix. Each single sample gave us at least 2.5 million CDR3-containing paired-end reads. In TCRdb, the 5' RACE reads were re-called with MiXCR into one record per CDR3 protein. The top ten clones hold 20% to 25% of a sample with over 950,000 distinct CDR3 sequences, just over 50% of them seen once. In regard to this clonotype: The target antigen is unknown.

This receptor was identified in a woman in her fifties or sixties in good health. The chain has TRBV7-6 and TRBJ1-1, with D perhaps TRBD1 (6 bases). Sequencing was carried out using blood. CDR3 nucleotides: TGTGCCAGCAGCTTAAATGGGGGCGCGCCTGAAGCTTTCTTT. Translating gives CASSLNGGAPEAFF. The whole variable domain, filled in from reference TRBV7-6 and TRBJ1-1, reads GAGVSQSPRYKVTKRGQDVALRCDPISGHVSLYWYRQALGQGPEFLTYFNYEAQQDKSGLPNDRFSAERPEGSISTLTIQRTEQRDSAMYRCASSLNGGAPEAFFGQGTRLTVV.